The clone carrying this T cell receptor (beta chain) was observed a single time. The V and J ends lost 2 bases and 1 base respectively, with 15 bases between them. Germline V gene sequence: CDR1 SGHRS, CDR2 YFSETQ. The CDR3 has 16 amino acids. The record originates from a study of control samples from healthy donors and cancer patients. Only in-frame clones appear in the TCRdb table, and some are missing; sequencing was by immunoSEQ multiplex PCR. The sample has tens of thousands of clones; around 83% are singletons. This clonotype was obtained from a woman aged 45-65 years in good health. V usage is TRBV5-1 and J usage is TRBJ1-1; D is perhaps TRBD1 (5 bases). Sequences were obtained from blood. The CDR3 DNA follows: TGCGCCAGCAGCTTTTCGACAGCAGCCACGAACACTGAAGCTTTCTTT. Amino acids: CASSFSTAATNTEAFF. Combining the CDR3 with reference TRBV5-1 and TRBJ1-1 gives the whole variable domain KAGVTQTPRYLIKTRGQQVTLSCSPISGHRSVSWYQQTPGQGLQFLFEYFSETQRNKGNFPGRFSGRQFSNSRSEMNVSTLELGDSALYLCASSFSTAATNTEAFFGQGTRLTVV.